This TCR beta chain was identified during a study of control samples from healthy donors and cancer patients. This CDR3 is built from 18 residues. Germline loops: CDR1 PRHDT, CDR2 FYEKMQ (reference sequence). Trimming took off 6 bases at V and 1 base at J, with 19 bases between the two ends. Only in-frame clones appear in the TCRdb table, and some are missing; sequencing was by immunoSEQ multiplex PCR. The sample has about 150,000 clones, about 94% seen once. Sequencing was performed on blood. This chain uses TRBV13 with TRBJ2-6; the D gene is possibly TRBD2 (5 bases). This receptor was obtained from a man aged 40-50 years in good health. CDR3 coding DNA: TGTGCCAGCAGTTCCCGAGCGAACGAGGGATCTGGGGCCAACGTCCTGACTTTC. Translated: CASSSRANEGSGANVLTF.